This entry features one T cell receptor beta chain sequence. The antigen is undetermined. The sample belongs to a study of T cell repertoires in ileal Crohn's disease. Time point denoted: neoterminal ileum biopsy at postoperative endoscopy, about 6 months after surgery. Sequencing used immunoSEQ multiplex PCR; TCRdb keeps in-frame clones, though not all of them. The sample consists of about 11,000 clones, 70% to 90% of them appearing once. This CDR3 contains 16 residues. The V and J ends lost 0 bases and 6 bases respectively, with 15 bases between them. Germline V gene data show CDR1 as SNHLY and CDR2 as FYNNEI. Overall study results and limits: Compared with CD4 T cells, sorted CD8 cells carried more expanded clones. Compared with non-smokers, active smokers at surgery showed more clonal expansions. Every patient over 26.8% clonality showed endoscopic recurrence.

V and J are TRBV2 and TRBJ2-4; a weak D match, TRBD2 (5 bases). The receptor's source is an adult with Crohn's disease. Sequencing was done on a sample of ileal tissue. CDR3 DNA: TGTGCCAGCAGTGAAGCAGGACTCCGAGTAGGAAACATTCAGTACTTC. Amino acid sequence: CASSEAGLRVGNIQYF.